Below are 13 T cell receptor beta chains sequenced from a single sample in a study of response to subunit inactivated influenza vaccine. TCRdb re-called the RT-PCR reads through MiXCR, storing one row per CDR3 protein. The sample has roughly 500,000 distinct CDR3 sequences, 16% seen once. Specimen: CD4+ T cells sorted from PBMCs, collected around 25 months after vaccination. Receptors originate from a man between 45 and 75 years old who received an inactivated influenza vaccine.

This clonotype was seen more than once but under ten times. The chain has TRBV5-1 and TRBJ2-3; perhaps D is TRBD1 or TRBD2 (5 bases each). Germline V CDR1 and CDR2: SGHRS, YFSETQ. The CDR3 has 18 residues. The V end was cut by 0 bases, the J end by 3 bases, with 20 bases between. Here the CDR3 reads CASSLGFGTQGGTDTQYF. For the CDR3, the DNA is TGCGCCAGCAGCTTGGGGTTCGGGACCCAAGGAGGAACAGATACGCAGTATTTT.

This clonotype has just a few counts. The CDR3 protein is CASIGNTIYF. CDR3 nucleotides: TGTGCCAGCATAGGAAACACCATATATTTT. The gene calls are TRBV28 and TRBJ1-3; D not certain. The CDR3 length is 10 residues. Germline values: CDR1 MDHEN, CDR2 SYDVKM. V lost 7 bases and J lost 4, with 2 bases in between.

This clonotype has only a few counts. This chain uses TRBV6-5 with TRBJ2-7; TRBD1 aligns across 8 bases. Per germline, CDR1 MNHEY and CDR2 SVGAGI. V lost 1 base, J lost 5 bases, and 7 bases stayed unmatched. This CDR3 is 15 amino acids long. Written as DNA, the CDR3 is TGTGCCAGCAGTTACTTGAGGACAGGGCCTCACGAGCAGTACTTC. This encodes CASSYLRTGPHEQYF.

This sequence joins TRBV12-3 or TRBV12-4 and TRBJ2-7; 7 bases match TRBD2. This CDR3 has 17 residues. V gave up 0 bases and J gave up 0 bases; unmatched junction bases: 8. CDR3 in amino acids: CASSLAGGRLSSYEQYF. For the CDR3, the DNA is TGTGCCAGCAGTTTAGCGGGGGGGAGACTCAGCTCCTACGAGCAGTACTTC.

The CDR3 reads CASSLKIAGGVGYEQYF. The CDR3 region has the DNA TGCGCCAGCAGCTTGAAAATAGCGGGGGGAGTAGGGTACGAGCAGTACTTC. This chain links TRBV5-1 with TRBJ2-7, with 10 bases aligning to TRBD2. The CDR3 loop spans 17 amino acids. Trimming at V came to 1 base and at J to 4 bases, leaving 11 bases not matched to a gene. Germline CDR1 SGHRS, CDR2 YFSETQ.

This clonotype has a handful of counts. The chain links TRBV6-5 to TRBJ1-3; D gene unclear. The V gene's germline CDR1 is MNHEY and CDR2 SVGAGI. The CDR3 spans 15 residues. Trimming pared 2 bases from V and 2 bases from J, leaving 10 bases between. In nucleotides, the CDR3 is TGTGCCAGCAGTTACCGTGGAGGTGCTGGAAACACCATATATTTT. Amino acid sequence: CASSYRGGAGNTIYF.

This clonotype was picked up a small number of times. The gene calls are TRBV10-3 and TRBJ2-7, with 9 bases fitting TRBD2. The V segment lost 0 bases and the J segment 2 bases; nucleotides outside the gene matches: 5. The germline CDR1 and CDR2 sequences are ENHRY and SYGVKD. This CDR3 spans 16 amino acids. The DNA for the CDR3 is TGTGCCATCAGTGAGTCGTCTAGCGGGGTGACCTACGAGCAGTACTTC. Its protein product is CAISESSSGVTYEQYF.

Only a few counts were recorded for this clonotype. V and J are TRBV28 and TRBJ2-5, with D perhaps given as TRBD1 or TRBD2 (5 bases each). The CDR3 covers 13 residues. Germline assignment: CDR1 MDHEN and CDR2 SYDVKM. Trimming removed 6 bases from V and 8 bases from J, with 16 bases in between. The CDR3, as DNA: TGTGCCAGCAGGCTCGGGACCGAGTATACCCAGTACTTC. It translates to CASRLGTEYTQYF.

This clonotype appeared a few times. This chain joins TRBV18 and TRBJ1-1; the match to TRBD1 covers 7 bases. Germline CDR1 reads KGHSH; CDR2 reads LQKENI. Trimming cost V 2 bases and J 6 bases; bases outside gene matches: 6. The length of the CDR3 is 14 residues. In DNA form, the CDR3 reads TGTGCCAGCTCACCAAACAGGGGAATGGCTGAAGCTTTCTTT. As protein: CASSPNRGMAEAFF. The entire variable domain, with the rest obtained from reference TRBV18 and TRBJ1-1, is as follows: NAGVMQNPRHLVRRRGQEARLRCSPMKGHSHVYWYRQLPEEGLKFMVYLQKENIIDESGMPKERFSAEFPKEGPSILRIQQVVRGDSAAYFCASSPNRGMAEAFFGQGTRLTVV.

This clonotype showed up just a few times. The CDR3 region has the DNA TGTGCCAGCAGCCAAGGACCCGGCTACACCTTC. It yields the protein CASSQGPGYTF. The chain uses TRBV3-1 and TRBJ1-2; no clear D gene. V was clipped by 1 base and J by 8 bases, with 5 bases between them. Germline V gives CDR1 LGHDT, CDR2 YNNKEL (reference sequence). CDR3 size: 11 residues.

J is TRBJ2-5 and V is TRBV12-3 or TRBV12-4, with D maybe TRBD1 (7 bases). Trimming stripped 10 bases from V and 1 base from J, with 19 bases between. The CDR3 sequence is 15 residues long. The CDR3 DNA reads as TGTGCCAACACGGCGGCAGGGGGGATCCAAGAGACCCAGTACTTC. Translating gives CANTAAGGIQETQYF.

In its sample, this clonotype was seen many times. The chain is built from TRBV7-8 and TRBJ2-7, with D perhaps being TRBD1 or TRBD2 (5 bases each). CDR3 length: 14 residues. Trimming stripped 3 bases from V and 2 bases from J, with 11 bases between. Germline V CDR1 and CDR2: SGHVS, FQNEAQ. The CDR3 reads CASSLGRIAYEQYF. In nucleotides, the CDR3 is TGTGCCAGCAGCTTGGGACGGATAGCCTACGAGCAGTACTTC.

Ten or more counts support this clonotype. In DNA form, the CDR3 reads TGTGCCAGCAGCGCGACTAAGGGGACTGAAGCTTTCTTT. As protein: CASSATKGTEAFF. This chain joins TRBV7-2 and TRBJ1-1, with TRBD1 as a possible D gene (5 bases). Germline values: CDR1 SGHTA, CDR2 FQGNSA. Trimming cost V 5 bases and J 5 bases, with 12 bases left between them. This CDR3 has 13 residues. Complete variable domain (other parts from reference TRBV7-2 and TRBJ1-1): GAGVSQSPSNKVTEKGKDVELRCDPISGHTALYWYRQSLGQGLEFLIYFQGNSAPDKSGLPSDRFSAERTGGSVSTLTIQRTQQEDSAVYLCASSATKGTEAFFGQGTRLTVV.